A single sample is the source of the 25 T cell receptor beta chains below, sequenced in a study of blood T cell repertoires in COVID-19. Here immunoSEQ multiplex PCR was the method, and the copy in TCRdb shows in-frame clones only, minus some. The data contain some 150,000 clones, 76% of them singletons. The sequencing input was peripheral blood. The source is a woman aged 80 or over with active or convalescent COVID-19.

The J gene is TRBJ1-6, the V gene TRBV2; TRBD1 matches 7 bases. V gave up 6 bases and J gave up 13 bases; unmatched junction bases: 12. Per the germline V gene, CDR1 is SNHLY and CDR2 is FYNNEI. The CDR3 runs 14 residues. Here the CDR3 reads CASSEGASGNPLHF. In DNA, the CDR3 is TGTGCCAGCAGCGAGGGGGCTTCTGGAAATCCCCTCCACTTT.

The V call is TRBV18, the J call TRBJ1-6; TRBD1 matches at 9 bases. Trimming removed 5 bases from V and 9 bases from J; junction bases left unmatched: 2. The germline CDR1 and CDR2 sequences are KGHSH and LQKENI. The CDR3 sequence is 13 residues long. This CDR3 reads CASSGTGSSPLHF. DNA of the CDR3: TGTGCCAGCTCAGGGACAGGGTCTTCACCCCTCCACTTT.

This clone was seen just once. The chain joins TRBV2 to TRBJ1-2, with TRBD1 identical over 9 bases. The germline V gene has CDR1 SNHLY and CDR2 FYNNEI. V lost 3 bases and J lost 6; bases outside the gene matches: 8. CDR3 length: 15 amino acids. Here the CDR3 reads CASSDGGQGFDGYTF. The DNA for the CDR3 is TGTGCCAGCAGTGATGGCGGACAGGGGTTTGATGGCTACACCTTC.

The rearrangement uses TRBV7-2 and TRBJ1-1; D is unclear. CDR3 size: 15 residues. The germline V gene has CDR1 SGHTA and CDR2 FQGNSA. The germline V and J ends were trimmed by 5 bases and 1 base, with 14 bases remaining between them. This CDR3 reads CASSPQITRNTEAFF. In nucleotides, the CDR3 is TGTGCCAGCAGCCCCCAGATAACCCGGAACACTGAAGCTTTCTTT.

This CDR3 reads CASSFDSRIAKNIQYF. As DNA, the CDR3 is TGTGCCAGTAGCTTCGACAGCAGAATAGCCAAAAACATTCAGTACTTC. V is TRBV19 and J is TRBJ2-4; perhaps TRBD1 as D (5 bases). The germline V gene encodes CDR1 LNHDA and CDR2 SQIVND (reference sequence). V was cut by 6 bases and J by 0 bases, with 15 bases left in between. The CDR3 is made up of 16 amino acids.

The chain uses TRBV2 and TRBJ2-3; D is unresolved. CDR3 length: 14 amino acids. Germline V gene lookup returns CDR1 SNHLY and CDR2 FYNNEI. V shed 7 bases and J shed 0 bases, with 11 bases lying between them. In DNA, the CDR3 is TGTGCCAGCAACGTTGCGCTTAGCACAGATACGCAGTATTTT. Translation gives CASNVALSTDTQYF. The full variable domain, in which reference TRBV2 and TRBJ2-3 provide the parts outside the CDR3, is EPEVTQTPSHQVTQMGQEVILRCVPISNHLYFYWYRQILGQKVEFLVSFYNNEISEKSEIFDDQFSVERPDGSNFTLKIRSTKLEDSAMYFCASNVALSTDTQYFGPGTRLTVL.

The genes are TRBV6-5 and TRBJ1-6; maybe TRBD1 (6 bases). This CDR3 is 16 amino acids long. Deletions cut 1 base from V and 5 bases from J, with 12 bases between. CDR1 is MNHEY, CDR2 SVGAGI, per germline. As DNA, the CDR3 is TGTGCCAGCAGTTACTACTGGACAGTAGATAATTCACCCCTCCACTTT. Protein: CASSYYWTVDNSPLHF.

The V and J genes are TRBV6-1 and TRBJ2-7; D unclear. The V and J ends lost 3 bases and 4 bases respectively, with 10 bases between them. CDR1 and CDR2 from the germline V gene are MNHNS and SASEGT. The CDR3 runs 13 residues. The CDR3 DNA sequence: TGTGCCAGCAGTGATAGTACCTTTTACGAGCAGTACTTC. Its translation is CASSDSTFYEQYF.

This chain uses TRBV15 with TRBJ2-1, with 11 bases matching TRBD1. Germline lookup yields CDR1 LNHNV and CDR2 YYDKDF (reference sequence). The ends lost 0 bases at V and 15 bases at J; junction bases unmatched: 7. The CDR3 loop spans 14 amino acids. The CDR3 nucleotides read TGTGCCACCAGCAGAGAGGGACAGGGGGATATTCGGTTCTTC. Translation gives CATSREGQGDIRFF. The full variable domain, in which reference TRBV15 and TRBJ2-1 provide the parts outside the CDR3, is DAMVIQNPRYQVTQFGKPVTLSCSQTLNHNVMYWYQQKSSQAPKLLFHYYDKDFNNEADTPDNFQSRRPNTSFCFLDIRSPGLGDTAMYLCATSREGQGDIRFFGPGTRLTVL.

This clone was seen more than once but under ten times. The J gene is TRBJ2-1, the V gene TRBV6-5, with 7 bases aligning to TRBD2. Germline values: CDR1 MNHEY, CDR2 SVGAGI. There are 16 residues in the CDR3. J was trimmed by 5 bases and V by 0 bases; bases with no gene match: 7. CDR3: CASSYSNPGRDNEQFF. CDR3 nucleotides: TGTGCCAGCAGTTACTCGAATCCAGGGAGGGACAATGAGCAGTTCTTC.

This clone was found a few times. The chain recombines TRBV6-2 or TRBV6-3 with TRBJ2-5, with 10 bases lining up with TRBD2. The CDR3 runs to 16 residues. Germline V gives CDR1 MNHEY, CDR2 SVGEGT. The V gene end was trimmed by 5 bases and the J gene end by 5 bases; junction bases not matched to a gene: 11. CDR3 bases: TGTGCCAGCAGTCCCCGGCGACTAGCGGGCGGGGAGACCCAGTACTTC. This encodes CASSPRRLAGGETQYF.

This sequence joins TRBV5-1 and TRBJ2-7; 9 bases map to TRBD1. Germline values: CDR1 SGHRS, CDR2 YFSETQ. There are 15 residues in the CDR3. The V gene end was trimmed by 0 bases and the J gene end by 3 bases; junction bases not matched to a gene: 4. The CDR3 DNA is TGCGCCAGCAGCTTGGAGGGGACAGGGTTCTACGAGCAGTACTTC. Translated, it gives CASSLEGTGFYEQYF.

V and J are TRBV2 and TRBJ2-7; possible D gene TRBD1, 5 bases. The V gene lost 4 bases and the J gene lost 3 bases, with 10 bases spanning the gap. Looked up from germline, CDR1 is SNHLY and CDR2 is FYNNEI. The CDR3 is made up of 13 amino acids. The CDR3 sequence is CASSGRAGYEQYF. CDR3 nucleotides: TGTGCCAGCAGTGGCAGGGCAGGCTACGAGCAGTACTTC.

The genes are TRBV6-5 and TRBJ1-1; weak D call: TRBD1 (6 bases). V lost 6 bases and J 1 base, leaving 12 bases between the germline ends. Germline-derived CDR1 and CDR2 are MNHEY and SVGAGI. This CDR3 region has 14 residues. The CDR3 nucleotides are TGTGCCAGCAGCCGGACAGTTTCGAACACTGAAGCTTTCTTT. Its translation: CASSRTVSNTEAFF.

This clone was counted only a few times. The gene calls are TRBV11-1 and TRBJ1-2; D remains unclear. The CDR3 contains 14 residues. Germline CDR1 SGHAT, CDR2 FQDESV (reference sequence). Trimming stripped 0 bases from V and 2 bases from J, with 7 bases between. The CDR3 nucleotides are TGTGCCAGCAGCTTAGCGTTGGAGAACTATGGCTACACCTTC. Amino acids: CASSLALENYGYTF.

The chain employs TRBV5-4 and TRBJ2-7, with D possibly being TRBD1 (6 bases). This CDR3 region has 15 residues. Deletions cut 0 bases from V and 3 bases from J, with 13 bases between. Germline V gene data show CDR1 as SGHNT and CDR2 as YYREEE (reference sequence). CDR3 DNA sequence: TGTGCCAGCAGCTTGGGGGGACAAATAGACTACGAGCAGTACTTC. As protein: CASSLGGQIDYEQYF.

CDR3 coding DNA: TGTGCCAGCAGCTTAAGGGGGGATTTTACAGATACGCAGTATTTT. This codes for CASSLRGDFTDTQYF. The chain carries TRBV7-3 and TRBJ2-3, with D possibly TRBD2 on 6 matching bases. The CDR3 length is 15 residues. Trimming stripped 1 base from V and 3 bases from J, with 11 bases between. CDR1 and CDR2 (germline): SGHTA, FQGTGA. The full variable domain, in which reference TRBV7-3 and TRBJ2-3 provide the parts outside the CDR3, is GAGVSQTPSNKVTEKGKYVELRCDPISGHTALYWYRQSLGQGPEFLIYFQGTGAADDSGLPNDRFFAVRPEGSVSTLKIQRTERGDSAVYLCASSLRGDFTDTQYFGPGTRLTVL.

This chain links TRBV6-5 with TRBJ1-2; 9 nucleotides align to TRBD1. The CDR3 runs 16 residues. Germline trimming cut 2 bases from V and 7 bases from J; bases unmatched to any gene: 11. Germline V gene data show CDR1 as MNHEY and CDR2 as SVGAGI. As DNA, the CDR3 is TGTGCCAGCAGTTACGACTTGGACAGGGGAGGTGGTGGCTACACCTTC. Its protein product is CASSYDLDRGGGGYTF.

This clone was counted between two and nine times. The chain carries TRBV19 and TRBJ2-6; 8 bases align to TRBD1. CDR1 and CDR2 from the germline V gene are LNHDA and SQIVND (reference sequence). The CDR3 extends over 16 amino acids. V lost 5 bases and J lost 4; bases outside the gene matches: 7. CDR3 DNA sequence: TGTGCCAGTAGTTCGACAGGGGTATCGGGGGCCAACGTCCTGACTTTC. Translated, it gives CASSSTGVSGANVLTF.

J is TRBJ1-2 and V is TRBV5-6, with a tentative D call TRBD1 (5 bases). This CDR3 has 14 residues. The V gene lost 7 bases and the J gene lost 3 bases, with 16 bases spanning the gap. Germline CDR1 is SGHDT and CDR2 is YYEEEE. Here the CDR3 DNA reads TGTGCCAGCGGGCTACGCTCAGGGTACTATGGCTACACCTTC. Its translation is CASGLRSGYYGYTF. Looking up the rest from reference TRBV5-6 and TRBJ1-2 gives the full variable domain: DAGVTQSPTHLIKTRGQQVTLRCSPKSGHDTVSWYQQALGQGPQFIFQYYEEEERQRGNFPDRFSGHQFPNYSSELNVNALLLGDSALYLCASGLRSGYYGYTFGSGTRLTVV.

J is TRBJ1-1 and V is TRBV30; D remains ambiguous. This CDR3 region has 11 residues. V was pared by 7 bases and J by 1 base, with 7 bases between. The germline V gene has CDR1 GTSNPN and CDR2 SVGIG (reference sequence). Written as DNA, the CDR3 is TGTGCCTTCGCGGCGAACACTGAAGCTTTCTTT. Protein: CAFAANTEAFF.

This chain joins TRBV5-1 and TRBJ2-1; 8 bases map to TRBD2. The CDR3 is made up of 15 amino acids. The V gene end was trimmed by 2 bases and the J gene end by 2 bases; junction bases not matched to a gene: 3. The germline CDR1 and CDR2 sequences are SGHRS and YFSETQ. The CDR3 DNA follows: TGCGCCAGCAGCTTCGGCGGGGGGCCCTACAATGAGCAGTTCTTC. Its translation: CASSFGGGPYNEQFF.

V gene TRBV7-9 combines with J gene TRBJ1-1, with D perhaps matching TRBD1 (6 bases). Germline CDR1 and CDR2: SEHNR and FQNEAQ (reference sequence). This CDR3 region has 14 residues. V lost 4 bases and J 4 bases, leaving 13 bases between the germline ends. The CDR3 here is CASSSGQTVTEAFF. The DNA of the CDR3 is TGTGCCAGCAGCTCGGGACAAACTGTCACTGAAGCTTTCTTT.

This clone has a handful of counts. The chain employs TRBV30 and TRBJ2-7; 11 bases agree with TRBD2. This CDR3 is 15 amino acids long. Trimming cost V 0 bases and J 2 bases; bases outside gene matches: 3. Germline values: CDR1 GTSNPN, CDR2 SVGIG (reference sequence). CDR3 DNA sequence: TGTGCCTGGAGTGTACTAGCGGGGGCTACCTACGAGCAGTACTTC. Encoded protein: CAWSVLAGATYEQYF.

CDR3 DNA: TGTGCCAGCAGTGAACTTAGCGGCTCCTACAATGAGCAGTTCTTC. It is translated as CASSELSGSYNEQFF. The rearrangement joins TRBV4-2 to TRBJ2-1; D perhaps matches TRBD2 (6 bases). The CDR3 length is 15 residues. In germline, CDR1 is LGHNA, CDR2 YNFKEQ. Trimming pared 6 bases from V and 0 bases from J, leaving 12 bases between.